This section outlines one TCR beta chain sequence together with its context. Profiled with immunoSEQ multiplex PCR; TCRdb holds only in-frame clones, not every one. This sample carries about 12,000 clones, about four fifths of them seen once, and the ten largest clones take about 7.5%. The CDR3 has 13 residues. CDR1 is SGHDT, CDR2 YYEEEE, per germline. V was trimmed by 4 bases and J by 5 bases, leaving 12 bases between them. The data derive from a study of sequential checkpoint blockade in melanoma. Overall study: Randomization was 1:1 between first-line nivolumab→ipilimumab and ipilimumab→nivolumab. Each arm's sequence ended with maintenance nivolumab.

Treatment indicated: randomized to nivolumab then ipilimumab (arm A) or the reverse (arm B). From thawed PBMCs, live CD3+CD8+ cells negative for CD19 and CD56 were sorted. This rearrangement joins TRBV5-6 to TRBJ1-1; a weak D match, TRBD1 (6 bases). Sequences were derived from CD8+ T cells sorted from blood (inferred from file names), sampled from a patient given nivolumab and ipilimumab in sequence. The source is a human donor with melanoma. The CDR3 loop is CASSVTGWTEAFF. CDR3 coding DNA: TGTGCCAGCAGCGTTACAGGGTGGACTGAAGCTTTCTTT.